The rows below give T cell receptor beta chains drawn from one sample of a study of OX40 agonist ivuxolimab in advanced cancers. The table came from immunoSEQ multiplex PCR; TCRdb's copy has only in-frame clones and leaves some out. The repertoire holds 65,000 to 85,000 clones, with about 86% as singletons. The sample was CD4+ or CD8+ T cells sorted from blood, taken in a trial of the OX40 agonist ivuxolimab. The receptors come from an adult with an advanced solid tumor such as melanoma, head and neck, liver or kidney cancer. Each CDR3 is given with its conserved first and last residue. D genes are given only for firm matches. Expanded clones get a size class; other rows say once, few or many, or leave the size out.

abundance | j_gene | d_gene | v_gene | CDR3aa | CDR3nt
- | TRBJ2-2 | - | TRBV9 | CASSLGEPDTGELFF | TGTGCCAGCAGCCTAGGAGAACCCGACACCGGGGAGCTGTTTTTT
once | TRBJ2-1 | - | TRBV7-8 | CASSPYGEQFF | TGTGCCAGCAGCCCGTACGGGGAGCAGTTCTTC
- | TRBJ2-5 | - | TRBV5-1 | CASSLGRLQETQYF | TGCGCCAGCAGCTTGGGGAGGCTCCAAGAGACCCAGTACTTC
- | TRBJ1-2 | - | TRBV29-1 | CSVERLGKAYGYTF | TGCAGCGTTGAAAGACTAGGCAAGGCGTATGGCTACACCTTC
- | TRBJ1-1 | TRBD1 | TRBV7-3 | CASSSQPQGSEAFF | TGTGCCAGCAGCTCCCAACCACAGGGGTCTGAAGCTTTCTTT
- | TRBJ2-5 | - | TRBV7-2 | CASQRGRVETQYF | TGTGCCAGCCAAAGGGGGAGGGTAGAGACCCAGTACTTC
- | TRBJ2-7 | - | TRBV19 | CASSLKGGRIHEQYF | TGTGCCAGTAGCCTAAAGGGGGGGCGCATCCACGAGCAGTACTTC
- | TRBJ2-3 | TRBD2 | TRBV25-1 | CASSERAGGASTDTQYF | TGTGCCAGCAGTGAACGAGCGGGAGGCGCGAGCACAGATACGCAGTATTTT
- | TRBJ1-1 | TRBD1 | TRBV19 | CASSSEGAHQSEAFF | TGTGCCAGTAGTAGCGAGGGGGCGCATCAATCTGAAGCTTTCTTT
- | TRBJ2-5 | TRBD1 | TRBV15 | CATRGTAETQYF | TGTGCCACCAGGGGGACAGCAGAGACCCAGTACTTC
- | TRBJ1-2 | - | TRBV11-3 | CASSGPLYLNYGYTF | TGTGCCAGCAGCGGCCCCCTATATCTCAACTATGGCTACACCTTC
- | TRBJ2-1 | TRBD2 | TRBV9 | CASSSRLAGYNEQFF | TGTGCCAGCAGCAGCCGACTAGCGGGGTACAATGAGCAGTTCTTC
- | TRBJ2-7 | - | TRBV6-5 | CASIVRGPYEQYF | TGTGCCAGCATTGTGAGGGGCCCCTACGAGCAGTACTTC
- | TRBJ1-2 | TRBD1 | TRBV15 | CATSRGGTGELIGGYTF | TGTGCCACCAGCAGAGGGGGGACAGGGGAATTGATCGGTGGCTACACCTTC
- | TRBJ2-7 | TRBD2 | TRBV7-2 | CASSFTSGGAYEQYF | TGTGCCAGCAGCTTTACTAGCGGGGGGGCGTACGAGCAGTACTTC
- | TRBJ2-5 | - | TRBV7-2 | CASSLGLSGRPTTQYF | TGTGCCAGCAGCTTAGGTCTTTCAGGTCGGCCCACGACCCAGTACTTC
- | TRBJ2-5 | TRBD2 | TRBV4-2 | CASSHKLAPETQYF | TGTGCCAGCAGCCACAAACTAGCGCCGGAGACCCAGTACTTC
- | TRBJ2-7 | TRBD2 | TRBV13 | CASSLGSSGTSGSYEQYF | TGTGCCAGCAGCTTAGGTAGCAGCGGAACTAGCGGCTCCTACGAGCAGTACTTC
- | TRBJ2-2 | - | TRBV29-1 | CSVGNRQGGSPNTGELFF | TGCAGCGTTGGGAACCGACAGGGAGGGTCCCCGAACACCGGGGAGCTGTTTTTT
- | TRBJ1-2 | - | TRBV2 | CASRDYGYTF | TGTGCCAGCCGGGACTATGGCTACACCTTC
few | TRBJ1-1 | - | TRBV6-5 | CASSFLGRNTEAFF | TGTGCCAGCAGTTTCCTTGGACGGAACACTGAAGCTTTCTTT
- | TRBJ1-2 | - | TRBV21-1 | CASSEPGRGNGYTF | TGTGCCAGCAGCGAACCGGGACGAGGGAATGGCTACACCTTC
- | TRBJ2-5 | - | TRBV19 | CASSIVNEGTQYF | TGTGCCAGTAGTATAGTGAACGAGGGGACCCAGTACTTC
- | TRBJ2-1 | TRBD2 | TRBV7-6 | CASSSPRSGGVYEQFF | TGTGCCAGCAGCTCCCCCAGGAGCGGGGGGGTCTATGAGCAGTTCTTC
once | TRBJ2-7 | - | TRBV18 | CASSPQGTYEQYF | TGTGCCAGCTCACCACAGGGGACCTACGAGCAGTACTTC
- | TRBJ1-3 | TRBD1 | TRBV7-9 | CASSAGTEGRDTIYF | TGTGCCAGCAGCGCGGGGACAGAAGGAAGGGACACCATATATTTT
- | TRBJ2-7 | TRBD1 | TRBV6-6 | CASRPGQPYEQYF | TGTGCCAGCAGGCCGGGACAGCCCTACGAGCAGTACTTC
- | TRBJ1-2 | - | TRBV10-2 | CASSESIFNYGYTF | TGCGCCAGCAGTGAGTCGATATTTAACTATGGCTACACCTTC
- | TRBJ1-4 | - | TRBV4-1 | CASSQVAEKLFF | TGCGCCAGCAGCCAAGTTGCCGAAAAACTGTTTTTT
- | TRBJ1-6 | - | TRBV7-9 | CASSLNGLSPLHF | TGTGCCAGCAGCTTGAACGGACTCTCACCCCTCCACTTT
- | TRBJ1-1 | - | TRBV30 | CAWRSNTEAFF | TGTGCCTGGAGATCGAACACTGAAGCTTTCTTT
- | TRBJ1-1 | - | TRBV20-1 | CSGLANTEAFF | TGCAGCGGACTGGCGAACACTGAAGCTTTCTTT
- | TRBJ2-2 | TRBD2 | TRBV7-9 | CASSSGLATGTGELFF | TGTGCCAGCAGCTCTGGACTAGCCACGGGGACCGGGGAGCTGTTTTTT
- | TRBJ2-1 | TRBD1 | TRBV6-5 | CASSKPGQGHNEQFF | TGTGCCAGCAGTAAACCGGGACAGGGGCACAATGAGCAGTTCTTC
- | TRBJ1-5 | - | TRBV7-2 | CASSLKGSYSNQPQHF | TGTGCCAGCAGCTTAAAGGGCAGCTATAGCAATCAGCCCCAGCATTTT
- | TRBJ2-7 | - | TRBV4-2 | CASSLGPGLTAYEQYF | TGTGCCAGCAGCCTAGGGCCGGGACTCACGGCCTACGAGCAGTACTTC
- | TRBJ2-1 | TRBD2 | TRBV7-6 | CASSPLAGGYNEQFF | TGTGCCAGCAGCCCCCTAGCGGGAGGTTACAATGAGCAGTTCTTC
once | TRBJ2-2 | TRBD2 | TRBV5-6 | CASSPNGLASGELFF | TGTGCCAGCAGCCCGAACGGACTAGCGTCCGGGGAGCTGTTTTTT
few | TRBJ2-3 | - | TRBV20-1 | CSVRVADTQYF | TGCAGTGTCAGGGTGGCAGATACGCAGTATTTT
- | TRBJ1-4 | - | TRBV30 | CAWSKGFGANEKLFF | TGTGCCTGGAGTAAAGGGTTCGGGGCTAATGAAAAACTGTTTTTT
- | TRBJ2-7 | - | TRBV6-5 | CASSREQGTHEQYF | TGTGCCAGCAGTCGGGAACAGGGGACTCACGAGCAGTACTTC
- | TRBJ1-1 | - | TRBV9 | CASSSRRNTEAFF | TGTGCCAGCAGCTCTCGGCGTAACACTGAAGCTTTCTTT
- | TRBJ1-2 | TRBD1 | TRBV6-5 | CASRRTGDPLYGYTF | TGTGCCAGCAGGAGGACAGGGGACCCCCTTTATGGCTACACCTTC
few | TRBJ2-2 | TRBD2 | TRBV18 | CASSPELATNTGELFF | TGTGCCAGCTCACCGGAACTAGCGACCAACACCGGGGAGCTGTTTTTT
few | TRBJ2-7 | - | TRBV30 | CAWNVVSYEQYF | TGTGCCTGGAACGTCGTTAGCTACGAGCAGTACTTC